Each of the 15 T cell receptor beta chains below was sequenced from the same sample in a study of response to subunit inactivated influenza vaccine. A single record per CDR3 protein comes from TCRdb applying MiXCR to the RT-PCR reads. The sample has some 500,000 distinct CDR3 sequences, approximately 13% seen once. Here the sequenced sample was PBMCs from blood, taken roughly 6 weeks after vaccination. The receptors here all came from a man over 45 who received an inactivated influenza vaccine.

The chain combines TRBV11-2 with TRBJ2-5; tentatively, D is TRBD1 (6 bases). Trimming took off 5 bases at V and 3 bases at J, with 16 bases between the two ends. Germline CDR1 SGHAT, CDR2 FQNNGV. This CDR3 has 15 residues. CDR3 coding DNA: TGTGCCAGCAGCACGGAGGCAGGGGTAAAAGAGACCCAGTACTTC. Translation: CASSTEAGVKETQYF.

The J gene is TRBJ1-1, the V gene TRBV29-1; possibly TRBD1 for D (6 bases). The germline V and J ends were trimmed by 0 bases and 1 base, with 18 bases remaining between them. CDR3 size: 17 residues. The germline CDR1 and CDR2 sequences are SQVTM and ANQGSEA. The CDR3 region has the DNA TGCAGCGTTGAAGATCAGGCACAGGGATGGAAGAACACTGAAGCTTTCTTT. This gives the protein CSVEDQAQGWKNTEAFF.

This clonotype was counted many times. The rearrangement joins TRBV5-1 to TRBJ2-3; D perhaps matches TRBD1 (6 bases). Per the germline V gene, CDR1 is SGHRS and CDR2 is YFSETQ. V lost 3 bases and J 2 bases, leaving 16 bases between the germline ends. The CDR3 runs 16 residues. CDR3 sequence: CASSSDRPSLTDTQYF. CDR3 DNA sequence: TGCGCCAGCAGCTCAGACAGGCCATCCCTCACAGATACGCAGTATTTT.

This chain joins TRBV7-9 and TRBJ2-7; no definite D call. Deletions cut 3 bases from V and 3 bases from J, with 9 bases between. The CDR3 sequence is 13 residues long. Per the germline V gene, CDR1 is SEHNR and CDR2 is FQNEAQ (reference sequence). For the CDR3, the DNA is TGTGCCAGCAGCTTTGCCGGAAACTACGAGCAGTACTTC. As protein: CASSFAGNYEQYF.

This clonotype was found many times. This rearrangement joins TRBV7-9 to TRBJ1-1; TRBD1 is a possible D gene (6 bases). Germline CDR1 reads SEHNR; CDR2 reads FQNEAQ (reference sequence). There are 16 residues in the CDR3. Trimming pared 0 bases from V and 0 bases from J, leaving 11 bases between. The CDR3 here is CASSLAGGPMNTEAFF. CDR3 nucleotide sequence: TGTGCCAGCAGCTTAGCAGGGGGTCCCATGAACACTGAAGCTTTCTTT.

There are a few counts of this clonotype. The V gene is TRBV4-3, the J gene TRBJ1-2, with 10 bases that match TRBD1. The CDR3 has 15 amino acids. The germline V gene has CDR1 LGHNA and CDR2 YSLEER. The trim removed 4 bases at V and 3 bases at J, leaving 5 bases unmatched. CDR3 residues: CASSPRTGGHYGYTF. CDR3 bases: TGCGCCAGCAGCCCGAGGACAGGGGGGCACTATGGCTACACCTTC.

V is TRBV5-4 and J is TRBJ2-1; TRBD1 matches 10 bases. The CDR3 length is 19 residues. Per germline, CDR1 SGHNT and CDR2 YYREEE (reference sequence). The trim removed 0 bases at V and 1 base at J, leaving 10 bases unmatched. The CDR3 loop reads CASSLAGQGSIGSYNEQFF. The CDR3, as DNA: TGTGCCAGCAGCTTGGCGGGACAGGGGTCGATAGGTTCCTACAATGAGCAGTTCTTC.

This clonotype came up a few times. V is TRBV9 and J is TRBJ2-3; 11 bases agree with TRBD2. Germline V gene lookup returns CDR1 SGDLS and CDR2 YYNGEE. V gave up 6 bases and J gave up 2 bases; unmatched junction bases: 2. This CDR3 spans 14 amino acids. The CDR3 is CASKGLAVTDTQYF. The CDR3 coding sequence is TGTGCCAGCAAGGGACTAGCGGTCACAGATACGCAGTATTTT.

This clonotype turned up a few times. V usage is TRBV20-1 and J usage is TRBJ2-1; TRBD1 might be the D (5 bases). Deletions cut 0 bases from V and 2 bases from J, with 11 bases between. The CDR3 loop spans 15 amino acids. Per germline, CDR1 DFQATT and CDR2 SNEGSKA (reference sequence). Written as DNA, the CDR3 is TGCAGTGCTAGAGATCTGACAGACCCCTACAATGAGCAGTTCTTC. It is translated as CSARDLTDPYNEQFF.

This chain uses TRBV6-1 with TRBJ1-2, with 7 bases matching TRBD1. CDR3 size: 14 residues. Looked up from germline, CDR1 is MNHNS and CDR2 is SASEGT. Losses at the gene ends were 6 bases for V and 4 bases for J; bases not matched to a gene: 8. CDR3: CASSPTGSSYGYTF. CDR3 sequence (DNA): TGTGCCAGCAGCCCGACAGGGAGTAGCTATGGCTACACCTTC.

In DNA form, the CDR3 reads TGTGCCAGCAGTTTGTCGCCCGGGAGTGGAGAGACCCAGTACTTC. Translating gives CASSLSPGSGETQYF. The J gene is TRBJ2-5, the V gene TRBV12-3 or TRBV12-4; possibly TRBD2 for D (6 bases). The CDR3 loop spans 15 amino acids. The V end lost 3 bases, the J end lost 4 bases, and 15 bases lay between the germline ends.

This clonotype was recorded at least ten times. CDR3 coding DNA: TGCAGTGCTAGAGATCCACAGGGATCCTACAATGAGCAGTTCTTC. Its protein product is CSARDPQGSYNEQFF. V and J are TRBV20-1 and TRBJ2-1, with D tentatively TRBD1 (6 bases). The V end was cut by 0 bases, the J end by 1 base, with 10 bases between. CDR1 is DFQATT, CDR2 SNEGSKA, per germline (reference sequence). This CDR3 contains 15 residues.

This clonotype was counted at least ten times. CDR3 loop: CASSLASGFQETQYF. CDR3 nucleotides: TGTGCCAGCAGCTTAGCGTCCGGGTTTCAAGAGACCCAGTACTTC. The chain employs TRBV7-9 and TRBJ2-5; no clear D. Trimming stripped 0 bases from V and 2 bases from J, with 10 bases between. The germline V gene has CDR1 SEHNR and CDR2 FQNEAQ (reference sequence). The CDR3 is 15 amino acids. The whole variable domain, remainder taken from reference TRBV7-9 and TRBJ2-5, is DTGVSQNPRHKITKRGQNVTFRCDPISEHNRLYWYRQTLGQGPEFLTYFQNEAQLEKSRLLSDRFSAERPKGSFSTLEIQRTEQGDSAMYLCASSLASGFQETQYFGPGTRLLVL.

The chain joins TRBV7-2 to TRBJ1-1, with D possibly TRBD1 on 5 matching bases. From germline, CDR1 is SGHTA and CDR2 FQGNSA. The V and J ends lost 5 bases and 7 bases respectively, with 17 bases between them. The CDR3 is 14 residues long. CDR3 in amino acids: CASSLRGRVGEAFF. The CDR3, as DNA: TGTGCCAGCAGCCTAAGGGGCAGAGTTGGTGAAGCTTTCTTT.

This clonotype was counted ten times or more. The CDR3 region has the DNA TGTGCCAGCAGCCGAGGACTAGCGGGACTTCAGGAGACCCAGTACTTC. Protein sequence: CASSRGLAGLQETQYF. The chain couples TRBV7-9 to TRBJ2-5, with 12 bases identical to TRBD2. The germline gives CDR1 SEHNR, CDR2 FQNEAQ (reference sequence). The CDR3 loop spans 16 amino acids. V was pared by 5 bases and J by 5 bases, with 9 bases of the junction left unmatched.